The rows below give T cell receptor beta chains drawn from one sample of a study of cytomegalovirus exposure and HLA in healthy donors. Measured with immunoSEQ multiplex PCR; TCRdb has only the in-frame clones, and not every one. The table shows just over 95,000 clones, with around 76% occurring only once. What was sequenced was PBMCs. These receptors came from a human donor in good health. Both conserved end residues are part of each CDR3. D genes are given only for firm matches. A row's size may be missing; if present it is once, few, many or a size class.

TRBJ2-7,-,TRBD1,TRBV30,CAWTTGTYEQYF,TGTGCCTGGACGACAGGGACCTACGAGCAGTACTTC
TRBJ2-7,-,TRBD1,TRBV7-2,CASRFPGQGGEQYF,TGTGCCAGCAGATTCCCGGGACAGGGGGGCGAGCAGTACTTC
TRBJ1-2,-,TRBD1,TRBV7-9,CASSLAAQGVRGYGYTF,TGTGCCAGCAGCTTAGCTGCCCAGGGGGTTCGGGGCTATGGCTACACCTTC
TRBJ1-2,-,-,TRBV30,CAWKTGLANYGYTF,TGTGCCTGGAAAACAGGCCTAGCTAACTATGGCTACACCTTC
TRBJ1-3,-,-,TRBV6-1,CASSDLGTGSGAIYF,TGTGCCAGCAGTGATCTCGGAACAGGCAGTGGCGCCATATATTTT
TRBJ2-2,-,TRBD2,TRBV5-1,CASSLTSGEAGELFF,TGCGCCAGCAGCTTGACTAGCGGGGAAGCCGGGGAGCTGTTTTTT
TRBJ1-1,-,-,TRBV12-5,CASGLNGGMNTEAFF,TGTGCTAGTGGTTTGAACGGCGGAATGAACACTGAAGCTTTCTTT
TRBJ1-6,-,-,TRBV4-1,CASSLTVPRGGSYNSPLHF,TGCGCCAGCAGCCTGACGGTCCCTCGGGGAGGCTCCTATAATTCACCCCTCCACTTT
TRBJ2-7,-,-,TRBV7-9,CASSPRGGFYEQYF,TGTGCCAGCAGCCCACGAGGAGGGTTCTACGAGCAGTACTTC
TRBJ2-7,-,-,TRBV5-1,CASSPRQHEQYF,TGCGCCAGCAGCCCTCGACAGCACGAGCAGTACTTC
TRBJ2-7,-,-,TRBV5-6,CASSLALRGSEQYF,TGTGCCAGCAGCTTGGCCTTGCGGGGATCCGAGCAGTACTTC
TRBJ1-4,-,-,TRBV19,CASSIVGRDEKLFF,TGTGCCAGTAGTATAGTAGGGAGAGATGAAAAACTGTTTTTT
TRBJ2-3,-,TRBD2,TRBV18,CASSPPGLAGDTQYF,TGTGCCAGCTCACCACCGGGACTAGCGGGAGATACGCAGTATTTT
TRBJ1-4,-,-,TRBV7-9,CASSPGSLATNEKLFF,TGTGCCAGCAGCCCCGGTTCGCTTGCAACTAATGAAAAACTGTTTTTT
TRBJ2-3,-,-,TRBV2,CASSARGDTQYF,TGTGCCAGCAGTGCTAGGGGAGATACGCAGTATTTT
TRBJ1-4,-,-,TRBV7-9,CASSFWGETNEKLFF,TGTGCCAGCAGCTTTTGGGGCGAAACTAATGAAAAACTGTTTTTT
TRBJ2-7,-,-,TRBV21-1,CASSKDPDSYEQYF,TGTGCCAGCAGCAAAGACCCTGACAGCTACGAGCAGTACTTC
TRBJ1-5,once,-,TRBV5-6,CASSLGGLGQPQHF,TGTGCCAGCAGCTTGGGAGGGTTAGGTCAGCCCCAGCATTTT
TRBJ2-3,-,TRBD2,TRBV5-1,CASTPGTSGVETQYF,TGCGCCAGCACCCCCGGGACTAGCGGTGTAGAGACGCAGTATTTT
TRBJ2-5,-,TRBD2,TRBV7-9,CASSPLAGGIWETQYF,TGTGCCAGCAGCCCCTTAGCGGGAGGGATTTGGGAGACCCAGTACTTC
TRBJ2-5,once,-,TRBV29-1,CSVEVGLASLSRYQETRYF,TGCAGCGTTGAGGTCGGGTTGGCTAGTTTATCGCGGTACCAAGAGACCCGGTACTTC
TRBJ2-1,once,TRBD2,TRBV11-3,CASSFSGGAGGEQFF,TGTGCCAGCAGCTTTTCCGGGGGCGCGGGAGGTGAGCAGTTCTTC
TRBJ2-7,once,-,TRBV11-2,CASSTGTILYEQYF,TGTGCCAGCAGCACCGGGACAATTCTCTACGAGCAGTACTTC
TRBJ2-1,-,-,TRBV18,CASSPEGFEQFF,TGTGCCAGCTCACCGGAGGGGTTTGAGCAGTTCTTC
TRBJ1-1,-,-,TRBV7-2,CASTHHMNTEAFF,TGTGCCAGCACCCACCACATGAACACTGAAGCTTTCTTT
TRBJ1-2,-,-,TRBV4-1,CASSQDPGLGYTF,TGCGCCAGCAGCCAAGATCCAGGGCTCGGCTACACCTTC
TRBJ2-1,-,TRBD2,TRBV6-1,CASSVRLAGGKSYNEQFF,TGTGCCAGCAGTGTACGACTAGCGGGGGGAAAGTCCTACAATGAGCAGTTCTTC
TRBJ2-1,-,-,TRBV4-3,CASSQGPLEGDEQFF,TGCGCCAGCAGCCAAGGACCCCTAGAAGGAGATGAGCAGTTCTTC
TRBJ1-6,-,-,TRBV5-1,CASSLDGQGLGSPLHF,TGCGCCAGCAGCTTGGATGGGCAGGGATTGGGGTCACCCCTCCACTTT
TRBJ1-1,-,-,TRBV11-1,CASSVGPLPDEAFF,TGTGCCAGCAGCGTGGGGCCCCTTCCAGACGAAGCTTTCTTT
TRBJ1-2,-,-,TRBV30,CAWTKGRGGYTF,TGTGCCTGGACGAAAGGGAGAGGTGGCTACACCTTC
TRBJ2-3,-,-,TRBV21-1,CASSKPARLKGATDTQYF,TGTGCCAGCAGCAAGCCAGCGCGGCTGAAGGGGGCCACAGATACGCAGTATTTT
TRBJ2-5,-,-,TRBV20-1,CSAIQGETQYF,TGCAGTGCTATACAGGGCGAGACCCAGTACTTC
TRBJ2-2,-,TRBD2,TRBV2,CASTTRTSNTGELFF,TGTGCCAGCACCACACGGACTAGCAACACCGGGGAGCTGTTTTTT
TRBJ1-2,-,-,TRBV7-2,CASSPRGPYGYTF,TGTGCCAGCAGCCCACGGGGTCCCTATGGCTACACCTTC
TRBJ2-2,-,TRBD1,TRBV6-1,CASSGVPGQGGPGELFF,TGTGCCAGCAGTGGCGTTCCGGGACAGGGAGGGCCCGGGGAGCTGTTTTTT
TRBJ1-1,once,TRBD1,TRBV18,CASSPPGGNTEAFF,TGTGCCAGCTCACCACCAGGGGGCAACACTGAAGCTTTCTTT
TRBJ2-3,-,-,TRBV29-1,CSVDIGSLDTQYF,TGCAGCGTTGACATTGGTAGTCTGGATACGCAGTATTTT
TRBJ1-4,-,-,TRBV7-2,CASSPQPTEKLFF,TGTGCCAGCAGCCCACAACCCACCGAAAAACTGTTTTTT
TRBJ2-5,-,TRBD2,TRBV6-6,CASSYVGGGVGTQYF,TGTGCCAGCAGTTACGTCGGCGGGGGGGTCGGGACCCAGTACTTC
TRBJ1-6,-,-,TRBV7-9,CASSPGPVGSPLHF,TGTGCCAGCAGCCCAGGCCCGGTAGGATCACCCCTCCACTTT
TRBJ1-2,-,TRBD1,TRBV29-1,CSVGAGGPNYGYTF,TGCAGCGTTGGGGCAGGGGGCCCCAACTATGGCTACACCTTC
TRBJ2-6,-,-,TRBV29-1,CSVVYSGANVLTF,TGCAGCGTTGTATACTCTGGGGCCAACGTCCTGACTTTC
TRBJ1-1,-,-,TRBV29-1,CSVEDLFRGNTEAFF,TGCAGCGTTGAAGATTTGTTCAGGGGCAACACTGAAGCTTTCTTT
TRBJ2-7,-,-,TRBV6-1,CASTVRVNYEQYF,TGTGCCAGCACGGTGAGGGTAAACTACGAGCAGTACTTC
TRBJ2-2,-,TRBD2,TRBV6-6,CASSPLAGAAGELFF,TGTGCCAGCAGTCCGCTAGCGGGAGCGGCCGGGGAGCTGTTTTTT
TRBJ2-7,once,-,TRBV6-1,CASRQVSYEQYF,TGTGCCAGCAGGCAGGTCTCCTACGAGCAGTACTTC
TRBJ2-5,-,TRBD1,TRBV30,CAWKPDRGYQETQYF,TGTGCCTGGAAACCGGACAGGGGGTACCAAGAGACCCAGTACTTC
TRBJ2-5,-,-,TRBV2,CASSEARGPQKTQYF,TGTGCCAGCAGTGAAGCGCGGGGACCCCAGAAGACCCAGTACTTC
TRBJ2-1,-,TRBD2,TRBV4-1,CASRVGTSGGLSSYNEQFF,TGCGCCAGCAGAGTTGGGACTAGCGGGGGCCTAAGCTCCTACAATGAGCAGTTCTTC
TRBJ1-2,-,TRBD1,TRBV9,CASSPRTGAAHGYTF,TGTGCCAGCAGCCCTAGGACAGGGGCTGCCCATGGCTACACCTTC
TRBJ1-1,-,-,TRBV12-5,CASGLDMNTEAFF,TGTGCTAGTGGTTTGGATATGAACACTGAAGCTTTCTTT